This T cell receptor beta chain originates from a study of shared clonotypes between healthy human individuals. For the study at large: For every donor, three CD4 naive, three CD4 memory, two CD8 naive and one CD8 memory plates were used.

CDR3 size: 17 residues. Germline trimming cut 4 bases from V and 5 bases from J; bases unmatched to any gene: 9. Per the germline V gene, CDR1 is MNHNS and CDR2 is SASEGT. The table lists this clone with a count of one. Assay used: immunoSEQ multiplex PCR; TCRdb lists only in-frame clones, some missing. The sample lists some 2.1 million clones, about 95% occurring once. In the naive CD8 group, cells lacked CD45RO and were positively selected for CCR7, so terminally differentiated effector memory CD45RA+ cells were left out. The sequence came from a man younger than 35 in good health. This rearrangement joins TRBV6-1 to TRBJ2-5, with 14 bases matching TRBD2. The specimen sequenced was naive CD8+ T cells sorted from blood. The CDR3 sequence is CASSAFRLAGGMETQYF. The DNA of the CDR3 is TGTGCCAGCAGTGCCTTTCGACTAGCGGGGGGGATGGAGACCCAGTACTTC.